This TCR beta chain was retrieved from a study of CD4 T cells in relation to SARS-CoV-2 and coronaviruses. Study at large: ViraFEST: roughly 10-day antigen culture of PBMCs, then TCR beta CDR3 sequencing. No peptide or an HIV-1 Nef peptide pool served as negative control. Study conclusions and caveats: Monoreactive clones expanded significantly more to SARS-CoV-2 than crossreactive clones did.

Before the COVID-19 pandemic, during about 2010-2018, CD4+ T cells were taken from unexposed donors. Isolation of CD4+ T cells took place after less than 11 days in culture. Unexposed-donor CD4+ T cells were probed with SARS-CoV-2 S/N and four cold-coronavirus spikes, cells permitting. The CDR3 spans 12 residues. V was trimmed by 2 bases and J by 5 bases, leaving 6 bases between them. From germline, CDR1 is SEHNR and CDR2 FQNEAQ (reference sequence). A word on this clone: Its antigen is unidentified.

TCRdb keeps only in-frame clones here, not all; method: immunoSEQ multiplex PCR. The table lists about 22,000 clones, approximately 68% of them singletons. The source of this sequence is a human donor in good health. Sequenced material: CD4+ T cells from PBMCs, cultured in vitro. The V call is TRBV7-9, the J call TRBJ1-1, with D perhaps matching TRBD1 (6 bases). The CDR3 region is CASSLRGTEAFF. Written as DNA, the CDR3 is TGTGCCAGCAGCTTAAGGGGGACTGAAGCTTTCTTT.